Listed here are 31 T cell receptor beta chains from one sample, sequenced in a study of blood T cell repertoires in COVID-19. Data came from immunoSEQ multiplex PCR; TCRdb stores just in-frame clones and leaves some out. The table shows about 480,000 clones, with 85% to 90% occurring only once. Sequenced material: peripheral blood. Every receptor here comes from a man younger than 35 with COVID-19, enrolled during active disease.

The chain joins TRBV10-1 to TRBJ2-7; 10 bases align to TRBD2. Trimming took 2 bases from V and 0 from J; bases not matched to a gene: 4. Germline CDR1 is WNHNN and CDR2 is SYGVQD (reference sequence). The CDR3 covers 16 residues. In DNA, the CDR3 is TGCGCCAGCAGTGAGGTTCTAGCGGGGGACTCCTACGAGCAGTACTTC. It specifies CASSEVLAGDSYEQYF.

CDR3 in amino acids: CASSLGTGSYEQYF. The DNA of the CDR3 is TGTGCCAGTAGTCTTGGGACAGGTAGCTACGAGCAGTACTTC. The chain is built from TRBV19 and TRBJ2-7; 8 bases are shared with TRBD1. The CDR3 sequence is 14 residues long. With V trimmed by 5 bases and J by 3 bases, 6 bases remained unmatched. From germline, CDR1 is LNHDA and CDR2 SQIVND (reference sequence).

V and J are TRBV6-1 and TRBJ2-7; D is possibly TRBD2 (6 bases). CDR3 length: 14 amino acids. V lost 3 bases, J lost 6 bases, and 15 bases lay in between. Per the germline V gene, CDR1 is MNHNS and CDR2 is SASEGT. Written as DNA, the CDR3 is TGTGCCAGCAGTGATACCCTGGGGGGATCCGAGCAGTACTTC. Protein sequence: CASSDTLGGSEQYF.

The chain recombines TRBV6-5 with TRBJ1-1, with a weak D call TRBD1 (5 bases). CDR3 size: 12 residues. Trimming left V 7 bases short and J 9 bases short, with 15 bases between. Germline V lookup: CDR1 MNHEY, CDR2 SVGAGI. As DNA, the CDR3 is TGTGCCAGCATACTACCCGGGGGTCAAGCTTTCTTT. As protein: CASILPGGQAFF.

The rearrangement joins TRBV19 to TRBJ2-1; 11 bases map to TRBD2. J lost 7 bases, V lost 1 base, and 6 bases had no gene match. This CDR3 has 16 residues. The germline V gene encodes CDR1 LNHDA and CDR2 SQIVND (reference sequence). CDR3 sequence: CASSIGGLAGLNEQFF. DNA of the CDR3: TGTGCCAGTAGTATAGGAGGACTAGCGGGCCTTAATGAGCAGTTCTTC.

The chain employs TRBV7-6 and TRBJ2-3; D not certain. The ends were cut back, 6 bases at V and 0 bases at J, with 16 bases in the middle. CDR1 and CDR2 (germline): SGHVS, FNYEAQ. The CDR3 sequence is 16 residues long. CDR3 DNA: TGTGCCAGCAGTCTGTTGGCATCCCCTAGCACAGATACGCAGTATTTT. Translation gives CASSLLASPSTDTQYF.

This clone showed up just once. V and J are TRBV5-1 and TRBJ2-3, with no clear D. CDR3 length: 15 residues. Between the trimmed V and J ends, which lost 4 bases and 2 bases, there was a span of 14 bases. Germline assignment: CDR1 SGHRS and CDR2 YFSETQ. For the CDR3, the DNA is TGCGCCAGCAGCCCTCTGACTGGTCACACAGATACGCAGTATTTT. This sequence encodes CASSPLTGHTDTQYF.

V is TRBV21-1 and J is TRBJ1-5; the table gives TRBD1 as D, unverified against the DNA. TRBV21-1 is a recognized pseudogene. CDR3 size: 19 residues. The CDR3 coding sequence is TGTGCCAGCAGCCATCAGCCAGGACAGGGGTTTTCGGAACGGCAGCCCCAGCATTTT. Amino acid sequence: CASSHQPGQGFSERQPQHF.

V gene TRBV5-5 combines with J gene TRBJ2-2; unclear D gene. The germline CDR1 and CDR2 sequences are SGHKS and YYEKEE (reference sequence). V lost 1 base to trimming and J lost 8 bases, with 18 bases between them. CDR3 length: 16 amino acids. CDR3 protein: CASSLSLGTRRGELFF. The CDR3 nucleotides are TGTGCCAGCAGCTTGTCCCTAGGAACTCGTCGGGGGGAGCTGTTTTTT. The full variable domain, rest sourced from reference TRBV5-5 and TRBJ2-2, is DAGVTQSPTHLIKTRGQQVTLRCSPISGHKSVSWYQQVLGQGPQFIFQYYEKEERGRGNFPDRFSARQFPNYSSELNVNALLLGDSALYLCASSLSLGTRRGELFFGEGSRLTVL.

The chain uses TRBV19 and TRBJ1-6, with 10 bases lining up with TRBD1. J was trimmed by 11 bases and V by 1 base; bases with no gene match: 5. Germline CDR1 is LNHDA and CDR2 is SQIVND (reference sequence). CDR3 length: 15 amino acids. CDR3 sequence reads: CASSIGDRGSPPLHF. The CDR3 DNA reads TGTGCCAGTAGTATAGGGGACAGGGGATCTCCACCCCTCCACTTT.

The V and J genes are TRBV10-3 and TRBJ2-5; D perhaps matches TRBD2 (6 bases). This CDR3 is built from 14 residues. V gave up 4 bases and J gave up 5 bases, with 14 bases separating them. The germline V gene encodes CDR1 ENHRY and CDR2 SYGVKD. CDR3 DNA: TGTGCCATCAGTGTTGTGCGGGGTACGGAGACCCAGTACTTC. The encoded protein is CAISVVRGTETQYF.

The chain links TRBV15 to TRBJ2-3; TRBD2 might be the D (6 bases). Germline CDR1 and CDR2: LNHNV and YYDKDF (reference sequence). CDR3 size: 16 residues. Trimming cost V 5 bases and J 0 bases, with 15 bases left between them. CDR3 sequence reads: CATSGGDRASTDTQYF. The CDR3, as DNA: TGTGCCACCAGCGGCGGGGACCGAGCTAGCACAGATACGCAGTATTTT.

The CDR3 bases are TGTGCCAGCAGCTCGGCTAGCGGGGTCAACAATGAGCAGTTCTTC. This translates into CASSSASGVNNEQFF. This chain uses TRBV11-2 with TRBJ2-1; TRBD2 agrees at 9 bases. Germline V CDR1 and CDR2: SGHAT, FQNNGV. The CDR3 runs to 15 residues. Trimming removed 4 bases from V and 5 bases from J; junction bases left unmatched: 6.

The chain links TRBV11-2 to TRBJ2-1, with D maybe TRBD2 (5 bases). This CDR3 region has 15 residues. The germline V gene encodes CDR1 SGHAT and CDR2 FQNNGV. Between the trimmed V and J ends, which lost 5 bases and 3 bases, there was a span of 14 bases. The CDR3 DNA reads TGTGCCAGCAGCAGCCGGCCCGACTACTACAATGAGCAGTTCTTC. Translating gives CASSSRPDYYNEQFF.

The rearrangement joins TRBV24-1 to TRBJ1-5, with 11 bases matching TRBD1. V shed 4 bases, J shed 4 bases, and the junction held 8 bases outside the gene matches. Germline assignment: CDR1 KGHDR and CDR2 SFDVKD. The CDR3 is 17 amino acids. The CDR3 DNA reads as TGTGCCACCAGTGAACGCGAGGGGACAGGGGGGAATCAGCCCCAGCATTTT. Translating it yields CATSEREGTGGNQPQHF.

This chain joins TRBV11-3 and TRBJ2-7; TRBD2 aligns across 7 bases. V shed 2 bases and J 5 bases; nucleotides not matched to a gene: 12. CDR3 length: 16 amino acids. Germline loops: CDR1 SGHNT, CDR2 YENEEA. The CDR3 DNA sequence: TGTGCCAGCAGCTTAACGATATGGGAGGGCAGGGACGAGCAGTACTTC. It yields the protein CASSLTIWEGRDEQYF.

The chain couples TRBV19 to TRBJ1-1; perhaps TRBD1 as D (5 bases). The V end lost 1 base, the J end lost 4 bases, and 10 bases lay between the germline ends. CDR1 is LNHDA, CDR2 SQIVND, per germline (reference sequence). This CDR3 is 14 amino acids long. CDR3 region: CASSIALGGTEAFF. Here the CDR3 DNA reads TGTGCCAGTAGTATAGCCCTCGGGGGCACTGAAGCTTTCTTT.

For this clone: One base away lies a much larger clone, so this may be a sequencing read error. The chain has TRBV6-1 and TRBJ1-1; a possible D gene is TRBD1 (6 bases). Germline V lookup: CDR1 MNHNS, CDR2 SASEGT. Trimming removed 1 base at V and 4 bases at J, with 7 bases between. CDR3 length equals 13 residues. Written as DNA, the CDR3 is TGTGCCAGCAGTGAAGAAGGGGGCACTGAAGCTTTCTTT. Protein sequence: CASSEEGGTEAFF.

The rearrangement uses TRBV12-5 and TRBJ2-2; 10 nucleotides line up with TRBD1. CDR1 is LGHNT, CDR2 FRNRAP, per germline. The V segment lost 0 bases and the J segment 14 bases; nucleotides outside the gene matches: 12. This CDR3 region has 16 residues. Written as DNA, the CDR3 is TGTGCTAGTGGTTTGGTCATCTCCGGAGGGACAGGGGCACTGTTTTTT. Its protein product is CASGLVISGGTGALFF.

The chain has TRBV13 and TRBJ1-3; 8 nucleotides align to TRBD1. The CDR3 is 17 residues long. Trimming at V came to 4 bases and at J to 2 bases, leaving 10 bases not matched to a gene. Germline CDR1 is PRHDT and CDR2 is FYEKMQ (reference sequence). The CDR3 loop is CASSSLGQGSTGNTIYF. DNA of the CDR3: TGTGCCAGCAGCTCCCTCGGACAGGGTTCCACTGGAAACACCATATATTTT. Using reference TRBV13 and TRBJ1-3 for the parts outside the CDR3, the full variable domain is AAGVIQSPRHLIKEKRETATLKCYPIPRHDTVYWYQQGPGQDPQFLISFYEKMQSDKGSIPDRFSAQQFSDYHSELNMSSLELGDSALYFCASSSLGQGSTGNTIYFGEGSWLTVV.

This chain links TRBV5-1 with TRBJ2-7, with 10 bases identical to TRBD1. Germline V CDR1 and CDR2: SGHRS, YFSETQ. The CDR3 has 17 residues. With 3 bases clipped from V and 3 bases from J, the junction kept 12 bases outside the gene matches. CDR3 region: CASSWGSGTGADYEQYF. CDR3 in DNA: TGCGCCAGCAGCTGGGGGTCCGGGACAGGGGCCGACTACGAGCAGTACTTC. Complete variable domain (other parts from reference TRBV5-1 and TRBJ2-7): KAGVTQTPRYLIKTRGQQVTLSCSPISGHRSVSWYQQTPGQGLQFLFEYFSETQRNKGNFPGRFSGRQFSNSRSEMNVSTLELGDSALYLCASSWGSGTGADYEQYFGPGTRLTVT.

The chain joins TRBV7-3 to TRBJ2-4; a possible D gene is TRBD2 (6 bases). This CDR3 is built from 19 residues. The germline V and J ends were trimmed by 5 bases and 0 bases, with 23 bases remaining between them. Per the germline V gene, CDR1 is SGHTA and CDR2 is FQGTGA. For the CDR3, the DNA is TGTGCCAGCAGCCTGACTCCACGCGGGATAGGCCCAGCCAAAAACATTCAGTACTTC. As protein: CASSLTPRGIGPAKNIQYF.

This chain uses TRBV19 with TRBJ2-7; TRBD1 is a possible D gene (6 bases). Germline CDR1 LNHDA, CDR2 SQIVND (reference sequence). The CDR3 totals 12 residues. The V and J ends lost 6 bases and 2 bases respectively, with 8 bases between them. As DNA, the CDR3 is TGTGCCAGTAGAGGGGGAGCCTACGAGCAGTACTTC. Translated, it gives CASRGGAYEQYF. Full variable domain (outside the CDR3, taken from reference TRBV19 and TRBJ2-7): DGGITQSPKYLFRKEGQNVTLSCEQNLNHDAMYWYRQDPGQGLRLIYYSQIVNDFQKGDIAEGYSVSREKKESFPLTVTSAQKNPTAFYLCASRGGAYEQYFGPGTRLTVT.

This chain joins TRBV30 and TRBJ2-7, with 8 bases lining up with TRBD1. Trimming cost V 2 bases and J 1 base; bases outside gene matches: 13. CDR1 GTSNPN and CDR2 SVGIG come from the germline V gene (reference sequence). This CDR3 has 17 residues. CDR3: CAWSTSPHRGESYEQYF. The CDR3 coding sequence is TGTGCCTGGAGTACCTCCCCTCACAGGGGGGAATCCTACGAGCAGTACTTC.

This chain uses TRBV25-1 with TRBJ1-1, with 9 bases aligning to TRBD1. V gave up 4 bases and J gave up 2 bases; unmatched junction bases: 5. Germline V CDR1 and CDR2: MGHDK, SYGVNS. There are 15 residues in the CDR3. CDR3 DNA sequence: TGTGCCAGCAGTGGGACAGGGGCCCCCAACACTGAAGCTTTCTTT. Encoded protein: CASSGTGAPNTEAFF.

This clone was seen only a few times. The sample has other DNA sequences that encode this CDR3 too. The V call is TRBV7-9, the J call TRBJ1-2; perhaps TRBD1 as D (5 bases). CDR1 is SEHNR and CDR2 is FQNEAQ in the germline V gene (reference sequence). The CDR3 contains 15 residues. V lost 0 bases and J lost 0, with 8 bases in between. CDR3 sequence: CASSLASGTNYGYTF. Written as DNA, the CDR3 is TGTGCCAGCAGCTTAGCTTCAGGGACTAACTATGGCTACACCTTC.

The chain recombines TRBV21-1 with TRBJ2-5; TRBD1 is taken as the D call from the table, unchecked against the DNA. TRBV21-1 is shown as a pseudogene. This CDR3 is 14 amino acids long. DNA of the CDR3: TGTGCCAGCAGCTCAAGGGGGACAGGGGAGACCCAGTACTTC. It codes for CASSSRGTGETQYF.

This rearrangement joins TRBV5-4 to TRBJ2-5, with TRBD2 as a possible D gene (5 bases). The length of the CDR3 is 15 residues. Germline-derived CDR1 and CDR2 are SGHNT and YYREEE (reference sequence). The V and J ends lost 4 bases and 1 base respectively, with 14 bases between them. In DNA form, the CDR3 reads TGTGCCAGCAGCCACCCCGGGAACACCCAAGAGACCCAGTACTTC. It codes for CASSHPGNTQETQYF.

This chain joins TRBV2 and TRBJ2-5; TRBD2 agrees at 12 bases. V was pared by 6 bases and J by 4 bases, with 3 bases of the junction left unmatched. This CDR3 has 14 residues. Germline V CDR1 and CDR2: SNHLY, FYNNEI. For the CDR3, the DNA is TGTGCCAGCAGACCGGGACTAGCGGGAGAGACCCAGTACTTC. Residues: CASRPGLAGETQYF.

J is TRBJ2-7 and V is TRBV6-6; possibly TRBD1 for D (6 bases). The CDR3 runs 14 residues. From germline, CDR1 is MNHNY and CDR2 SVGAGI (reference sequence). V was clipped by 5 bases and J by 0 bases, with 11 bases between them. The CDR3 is CASSQPGHSYEQYF. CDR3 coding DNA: TGTGCCAGCAGTCAACCGGGACACTCCTACGAGCAGTACTTC.

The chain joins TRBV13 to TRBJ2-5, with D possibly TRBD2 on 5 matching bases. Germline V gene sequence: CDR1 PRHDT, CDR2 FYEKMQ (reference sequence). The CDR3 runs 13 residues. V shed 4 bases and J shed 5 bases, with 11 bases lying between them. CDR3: CASSSERRETQYF. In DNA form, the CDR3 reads TGTGCCAGCAGCTCTGAGAGGAGGGAGACCCAGTACTTC.